These T cell receptor beta chains were read from a single sample in a study of cytomegalovirus exposure and HLA in healthy donors. Assay: immunoSEQ multiplex PCR; the TCRdb copy retains only in-frame clones and omits some. The sample records just over 95,000 clones, around four fifths being singletons. Sequencing used PBMCs. All receptors derive from a woman in her thirties or forties in good health and CMV-seropositive. The CDR3 runs from the conserved cysteine through the conserved F or W. The order of the fields is clone size, D gene, J gene, V gene, CDR3 DNA, CDR3 protein. D genes are given only for firm matches. The size of a clone is reported for some rows only, either as once, few or many, or as a class for expanded clones.

- TRBD1 TRBJ1-4 TRBV28 TGTGCCAGTCTCCCCCAGCCGGACAGGGGGAAAAAACTGTTTTTT CASLPQPDRGKKLFF
- - TRBJ1-4 TRBV27 TGTGCCAGCAGTTTACGCAGGGGTAGTGAAAAACTGTTTTTT CASSLRRGSEKLFF
- TRBD1 TRBJ2-7 TRBV29-1 TGCAGCGCCGAACAGGGGGCGCAGCAGTACTTC CSAEQGAQQYF
- TRBD1 TRBJ2-7 TRBV4-2 TGTGCCAGCAGCGCTCGGACAGGGCGTGAGCAGTACTTC CASSARTGREQYF
- - TRBJ2-2 TRBV6-4 TGTGCCAGCAGTGACTTCCCCAGTACTACGGGCACCGGGGAGCTGTTTTTT CASSDFPSTTGTGELFF
- TRBD2 TRBJ2-5 TRBV2 TGTGCCAGCACAATTGGGGGGGCGGGAGGAAGGGAGACCCAGTACTTC CASTIGGAGGRETQYF
- TRBD2 TRBJ2-7 TRBV30 TGTGCCTGGAGTGAAAAGAGCGGGATGCACTCCTACGAGCAGTACTTC CAWSEKSGMHSYEQYF
- - TRBJ1-2 TRBV28 TGTGCCAGCAGTTTGTTCGGAACCAGTTCGGGGGGCTACACCTTC CASSLFGTSSGGYTF
few - TRBJ2-1 TRBV2 TGTGCCAGCAGTGAGAATCGGGGTCTATTCAATGAGCAGTTCTTC CASSENRGLFNEQFF
- - TRBJ2-2 TRBV2 TGTGCCAGCAGTGATTTGGGGGGCGGGGAGCTGTTTTTT CASSDLGGGELFF
- TRBD2 TRBJ2-3 TRBV6-1 TGTGCCAGCAGTGTATCTCTAGCGGGGGTCACAGATACGCAGTATTTT CASSVSLAGVTDTQYF
- TRBD1 TRBJ2-3 TRBV4-1 TGCGCCAGCAGCCCCGGGGACAGGGATGGAGATACGCAGTATTTT CASSPGDRDGDTQYF
- TRBD2 TRBJ2-7 TRBV7-8 TGTGCCAGCAGCTTAGGATGGGGGCGGGAGGGCCTTGTGCAGTACTTC CASSLGWGREGLVQYF
- - TRBJ2-5 TRBV7-9 TGTGCCAGCAGCTTAAGAGGCCAAGAGACCCAGTACTTC CASSLRGQETQYF
- TRBD2 TRBJ2-5 TRBV7-9 TGTGCCAGCAGCTTTGGCCTAGCGGGAGGGCAAGAGACCCAGTACTTC CASSFGLAGGQETQYF
once - TRBJ2-2 TRBV4-1 TGCGCCAGCAGCCATCCCGGGACTCTTAACACCGGGGAGCTGTTTTTT CASSHPGTLNTGELFF
- - TRBJ1-4 TRBV7-9 TGTGCCAGCAGCACGAGGGCCCCCCTTGAGGAAAAACTGTTTTTT CASSTRAPLEEKLFF
- TRBD2 TRBJ2-3 TRBV6-6 TGTGCCAGCAGACGGGACTACTCAGATACGCAGTATTTT CASRRDYSDTQYF
- - TRBJ1-1 TRBV5-4 TGTGCCAGCAGCCTCGAATATACAGGGAAGACTGAAGCTTTCTTT CASSLEYTGKTEAFF
- TRBD2 TRBJ2-1 TRBV23-1 TGCGCCAGCAGTCCGGCAGGTTACCCCTATCCCGGACTAGCGGGAAGGGATGAGCAGTTCTTC CASSPAGYPYPGLAGRDEQFF
- TRBD1 TRBJ2-7 TRBV29-1 TGCAGCGTTGAAACAGGGGGCGGCGAGCAGTACTTC CSVETGGGEQYF
once TRBD1 TRBJ2-7 TRBV10-3 TGTGCCATCAGTGGGTGGACAGGGAACTACGAGCAGTACTTC CAISGWTGNYEQYF
- - TRBJ2-1 TRBV4-1 TGCGCCAGCAGTCCAACGGCAGGGACTGCCAATGAGCAGTTCTTC CASSPTAGTANEQFF
- - TRBJ1-1 TRBV5-1 TGCGCCAGCAGCTTGGACGAGAGAGCTTTCTTT CASSLDERAFF
- - TRBJ2-4 TRBV28 TGTGCCAGCAGTTTAATGGGCAGGCAAAACATTCAGTACTTC CASSLMGRQNIQYF
few TRBD1 TRBJ2-1 TRBV4-1 TGCGCCAGCAGCCAAGAACGGGGACAGGGGTACTACAATGAGCAGTTCTTC CASSQERGQGYYNEQFF
- - TRBJ2-3 TRBV11-3 TGTGCCAGCAGCTTAGCTAGTGGGGCTAACACAGATACGCAGTATTTT CASSLASGANTDTQYF
- - TRBJ1-1 TRBV27 TGTGCCAGCAGTTTAATGGTCGGAGCGAACACTGAAGCTTTCTTT CASSLMVGANTEAFF
once - TRBJ2-3 TRBV29-1 TGCAGCGCTGAGACAACTCTTAGCACAGATACGCAGTATTTT CSAETTLSTDTQYF
- - TRBJ2-5 TRBV6-5 TGTGCCAGCAGTTGGACGATAGGAGGGACCCAGTACTTC CASSWTIGGTQYF
once - TRBJ2-5 TRBV7-7 TGTGCTAGCAGCACCCGAGCTGAGGGACAAGAGACCCAGTACTTC CASSTRAEGQETQYF
once - TRBJ2-7 TRBV21-1 TGTGCCAGCAGCAAAAGACACTACGAGCAGTACTTC CASSKRHYEQYF
- TRBD2 TRBJ2-5 TRBV19 TGTGCCAGTAGACCTACTAGCGGTGTCGGGACCCAGTACTTC CASRPTSGVGTQYF
- - TRBJ2-3 TRBV5-1 TGCGCCAGCAGCTCCAATTTTGCAGATACGCAGTATTTT CASSSNFADTQYF
- - TRBJ1-6 TRBV5-1 TGCGCCAGCAGCCCGGAGGGACGGTCACCCCTCCACTTT CASSPEGRSPLHF
- TRBD2 TRBJ2-1 TRBV5-1 TGCGCCAGCAGCCCGGACCCTACTAGCGGGAGGAAAAATGAGCAGTTCTTC CASSPDPTSGRKNEQFF
- TRBD2 TRBJ2-1 TRBV11-2 TGTGCCAGCAGCTTAGATAGGGGTAGCGGGAGTAAGTACAATGAGCAGTTCTTC CASSLDRGSGSKYNEQFF
- TRBD2 TRBJ2-3 TRBV6-1 TGTGCCAGCAGGAAGGCTAGCGGGAGCCCGGGTACGCAGTATTTT CASRKASGSPGTQYF
- - TRBJ2-5 TRBV29-1 TGCAGCGTTGAAGACCCTAGACAAGAGACCCAGTACTTC CSVEDPRQETQYF
- TRBD2 TRBJ2-5 TRBV2 TGTGCCAGCAGGGGCGGATCTGGAGTAGCGGGAGGAGAGACCCAGTACTTC CASRGGSGVAGGETQYF
- TRBD2 TRBJ2-1 TRBV11-2 TGTGCCAGCAGCTTAGTTGGCGGGAGGGACGGTGAGCAGTTCTTC CASSLVGGRDGEQFF
- - TRBJ2-5 TRBV5-1 TGCGCCAGCAGCCCCGACCGCGGAGGGCTCGGCAGAGAGACCCAGTACTTC CASSPDRGGLGRETQYF
- TRBD1 TRBJ1-5 TRBV27 TGTGCCAGCAGTTTTGGGACAGGGAGGGCTCAGCCCCAGCATTTT CASSFGTGRAQPQHF
- - TRBJ2-7 TRBV10-3 TGTGCCATCAGTGAGGGGGAGGGCTGGGGACACGGATCCTACGAGCAGTACTTC CAISEGEGWGHGSYEQYF
- - TRBJ2-1 TRBV19 TGTGCCACCACGCAGACCAGGAACGAGCAGTTCTTC CATTQTRNEQFF
- TRBD1 TRBJ1-4 TRBV25-1 TGTGCCAGCAGTGCCCCCCCACCGACAGGGAATGAAAAACTGTTTTTT CASSAPPPTGNEKLFF
- TRBD1 TRBJ1-5 TRBV5-1 TGCGCCAGCAGCCTAGAGGGGGCAAGCAATCAGCCCCAGCATTTT CASSLEGASNQPQHF
- - TRBJ1-2 TRBV29-1 TGCAGCGTCCCATTGGGAGCGAGCTATGGCTACACCTTC CSVPLGASYGYTF